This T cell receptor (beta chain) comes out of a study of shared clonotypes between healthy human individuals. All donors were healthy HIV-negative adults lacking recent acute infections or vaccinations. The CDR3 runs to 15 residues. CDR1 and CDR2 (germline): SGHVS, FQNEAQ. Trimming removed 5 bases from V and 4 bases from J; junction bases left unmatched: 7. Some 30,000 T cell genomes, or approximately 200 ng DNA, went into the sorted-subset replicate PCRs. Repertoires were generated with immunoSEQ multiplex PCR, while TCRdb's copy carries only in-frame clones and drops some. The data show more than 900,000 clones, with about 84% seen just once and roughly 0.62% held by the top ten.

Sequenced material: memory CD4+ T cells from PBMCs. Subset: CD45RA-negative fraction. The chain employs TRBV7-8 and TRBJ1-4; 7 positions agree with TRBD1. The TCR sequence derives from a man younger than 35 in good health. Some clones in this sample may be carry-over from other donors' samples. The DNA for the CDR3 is TGTGCCAGCAGCCCAGCCGGGACAGTTAATGAAAAACTGTTTTTT. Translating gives CASSPAGTVNEKLFF.